This TCR beta chain emerged from a study of T cells in localized non-small cell lung cancer (dated by TCRdb to between 2020 and 2021). Broadly, across the study: The study examined T cell repertoires in under 300 patients with early-stage NSCLC and compared tumors with uninvolved tumor-adjacent lungs. A mean age of around 66 years was recorded for the NSCLC patients, of whom roughly 130 were male and 95 to 110 were female. The cohort consisted of approximately 240 treatment-naive NSCLC patients whose localized lung tumors had been resected. Paper-wide results and their limitations: A median of 57 of the top 100 tumor clones were detected in paired uninvolved adjacent lung, and 28 of these tumor clones were also found among the top 100 clones of the paired uninvolved adjacent lung. Because the study design was exploratory, TCR variables were selected using unadjusted p-values without false-discovery rate correction. Higher blood T cell density associated with longer overall survival, while higher adjacent-lung clonality associated with shorter survival. Because multi-region tumor sequencing was not done, intratumor heterogeneity could not be ruled out. Uninvolved tumor-adjacent lung showed the highest T cell clonality, higher than tumor, which suggests more focused antigenic responses in the uninvolved tumor-adjacent lung.

The CDR3 sequence holds 19 residues, the cysteine and phenylalanine included. CDR3 DNA only is kept here, 57 bases in frame from base 1. CDR1 and CDR2, per the germline V gene, are SGHTA and FQGNSA. At diagnosis, peripheral blood, uninvolved tumor-adjacent lung and tumor were collected and stored as a combination of fresh-frozen and FFPE material. For TCR repertoire profiling, blood samples were analyzed as peripheral blood mononuclear cells. TCR beta CDR3 regions were sequenced from DNA using the immunoSEQ Assay. The authors' pipeline ran thus. T cell density was computed as TCR beta template counts normalized to usable DNA estimated by amplifying housekeeping genes. Richness was estimated using the preseqR package, with extrapolation to 400,000 templates for PBMC samples and to 120,000 templates for tissue samples. Clonality was calculated as one minus Pielou's evenness. To identify tissue-enriched TCRs, differential abundance testing was run on productive amino-acid clonotypes with a minimum total count of 5 and an alpha of 0.1. The Jaccard Index and the Morisita Overlap Index were used to quantify repertoire overlap between compartments. TCR beta CDR3s were clustered by GLIPH together with public tetramer-defined viral CDR3s, and at least three viral sequences plus V-gene enrichment were required for viral motifs. TCRdb obtained this table from immuneACCESS and retained in-frame rearrangements with V and J assigned. These tables miss some clones; where compared with another copy, unresolved V genes account for less than half of the shortfall, and the remainder is unexplained. V and J calls and clone size are given by that table; D and trimming were obtained from the DNA. The sample table lists under 65,000 clones, over 75% of them with a count of one. The ten largest account for about 20% of the sample.

Note on this clone: Its target antigen remains unknown. One junction end does not reproduce the germline sequence, and a read error may be involved.

The clonotype was recovered from an older female donor with stage II squamous cell lung carcinoma. The sample was peripheral blood, taken before any cancer treatment. Recombination linked TRBV7-2 to TRBJ2-1; a stretch of 7 junction bases matches TRBD1. The CDR3 protein sequence reads: CASTLRGQEYFASYNEQFF. At the DNA level, the sequence is TGTGCCAGCACCTTAAGGGGGCAGGAATACTTTGCTTCCTACAATGAGCAGTTCTTC.